Reported below is one T cell receptor (beta chain). The study drew participants aged roughly 18 to 95 years from 20 to 30 US areas. Participants' own reports of clinical history determined their cohort assignment. Two negative PCRs, clearance, or symptom resolution had been documented for recovered Cohort 3 donors. The sample is drawn from a study of blood T cell repertoires in COVID-19. Study as a whole: COVID-19 samples collected from the United States, Italy and Spain covered acute and convalescent phases.

Libraries were prepared by immunoSEQ multiplex PCR; TCRdb keeps only in-frame clonotypes and omits some of them. The sample holds fewer than 250,000 clones, approximately 85% seen once. Sample: PBMCs or T cells enriched from blood (not recorded which). This sequence originates from a woman in her 50s who had recovered from COVID-19.

The CDR3 loop reads CASSDDDSAEAFF. In nucleotides, the CDR3 is TGTGCCAGCAGTGACGACGACAGCGCGGAAGCTTTCTTT. V gene TRBV6-4 combines with J gene TRBJ1-1; D possibly corresponds to TRBD1 (5 bases). Germline-derived CDR1 and CDR2 are MRHNA and SNTAGT. Trimming cost V 2 bases and J 8 bases, with 12 bases left between them. This CDR3 comprises 13 residues.